The T cell receptor (beta chain) described here comes from a study of shared clonotypes between healthy human individuals. About the research overall: Three CD4 naive, three CD4 memory, two CD8 naive and one CD8 memory plate were used per donor. Whole-study results and caveats: Across subsets, estimated richness was generally greater for naive than for memory populations. Read depth was anticipated to influence clonotype sharing among donors.

Naive CD8 cells, CD45RO-negative and positively selected for CCR7, excluded terminally differentiated effector memory CD45RA+ cells. A remark on this clone: What it binds is unknown.

Germline V gives CDR1 MGHRA, CDR2 YSYEKL. V was shortened by 2 bases and J by 0 bases, with 5 bases between the two germline ends. The CDR3 covers 14 residues. Original handling: Sequence data from immunoSEQ were junction-only and lacked quality scores; consequently, filtering differed. TCRdb's table, derived via immunoSEQ multiplex PCR, lists solely in-frame clones and lacks some. V, J and clone size are those of that table, while D and trimming were read from the DNA. The sample includes about 2 million clones, just under 95% seen only once; the top ten take roughly 1.2%. The sample was naive CD8+ T cells sorted from blood. The V gene is TRBV4-1, the J gene TRBJ1-3; D gene uncertain. The source of this sequence is a man aged 18 to 29 in good health. CDR3 nucleotides: TGCGCCAGCAGCCAATTTGGCTCTGGAAACACCATATATTTT. It translates to CASSQFGSGNTIYF.